This entry lists 2 T cell receptor beta chains sequenced from one sample in a study of identical twins (dated by TCRdb to 2016 to 2017). Libraries were prepared through 5' RACE. For sequencing, an Illumina HiSeq 2000 was employed. TCRdb's own reprocessing of the public reads used fastp at Q25 and MiXCR and kept productive beta chains. Duplicate CDR3 protein sequences are folded into a single record with the most common DNA and genes. This sample is represented by 1.5 million to 2 million distinct CDR3 sequences; around 33% of them were singletons. Roughly 0.3% of the sample lies in the top ten. Material for sequencing was cord blood. The receptors were gathered from a newborn girl in good health.

In this sample, this clonotype turned up a few times. The V and J genes are TRBV20-1 and TRBJ2-5, with 7 bases matching TRBD2. V lost 7 bases to trimming and J lost 1 base; unmatched junction nucleotides: 6. This CDR3 spans 13 amino acids. The V gene's germline CDR1 is DFQATT and CDR2 SNEGSKA (reference sequence). For the CDR3, the DNA is TGCAGTGGGGCGCGGGGGTTCCAAGAGACCCAGTACTTC. This sequence encodes CSGARGFQETQYF.

About this clonotype: It may be a read error: a sequence one base away is much more abundant. The chain links TRBV12-3 or TRBV12-4 to TRBJ1-2, with unresolved D. This CDR3 is built from 14 residues. The CDR3 DNA reads as TGTGCCCGCAGCCCCGGTAGCGGAAACTATGGCTACACCTTC. Its protein is CARSPGSGNYGYTF.